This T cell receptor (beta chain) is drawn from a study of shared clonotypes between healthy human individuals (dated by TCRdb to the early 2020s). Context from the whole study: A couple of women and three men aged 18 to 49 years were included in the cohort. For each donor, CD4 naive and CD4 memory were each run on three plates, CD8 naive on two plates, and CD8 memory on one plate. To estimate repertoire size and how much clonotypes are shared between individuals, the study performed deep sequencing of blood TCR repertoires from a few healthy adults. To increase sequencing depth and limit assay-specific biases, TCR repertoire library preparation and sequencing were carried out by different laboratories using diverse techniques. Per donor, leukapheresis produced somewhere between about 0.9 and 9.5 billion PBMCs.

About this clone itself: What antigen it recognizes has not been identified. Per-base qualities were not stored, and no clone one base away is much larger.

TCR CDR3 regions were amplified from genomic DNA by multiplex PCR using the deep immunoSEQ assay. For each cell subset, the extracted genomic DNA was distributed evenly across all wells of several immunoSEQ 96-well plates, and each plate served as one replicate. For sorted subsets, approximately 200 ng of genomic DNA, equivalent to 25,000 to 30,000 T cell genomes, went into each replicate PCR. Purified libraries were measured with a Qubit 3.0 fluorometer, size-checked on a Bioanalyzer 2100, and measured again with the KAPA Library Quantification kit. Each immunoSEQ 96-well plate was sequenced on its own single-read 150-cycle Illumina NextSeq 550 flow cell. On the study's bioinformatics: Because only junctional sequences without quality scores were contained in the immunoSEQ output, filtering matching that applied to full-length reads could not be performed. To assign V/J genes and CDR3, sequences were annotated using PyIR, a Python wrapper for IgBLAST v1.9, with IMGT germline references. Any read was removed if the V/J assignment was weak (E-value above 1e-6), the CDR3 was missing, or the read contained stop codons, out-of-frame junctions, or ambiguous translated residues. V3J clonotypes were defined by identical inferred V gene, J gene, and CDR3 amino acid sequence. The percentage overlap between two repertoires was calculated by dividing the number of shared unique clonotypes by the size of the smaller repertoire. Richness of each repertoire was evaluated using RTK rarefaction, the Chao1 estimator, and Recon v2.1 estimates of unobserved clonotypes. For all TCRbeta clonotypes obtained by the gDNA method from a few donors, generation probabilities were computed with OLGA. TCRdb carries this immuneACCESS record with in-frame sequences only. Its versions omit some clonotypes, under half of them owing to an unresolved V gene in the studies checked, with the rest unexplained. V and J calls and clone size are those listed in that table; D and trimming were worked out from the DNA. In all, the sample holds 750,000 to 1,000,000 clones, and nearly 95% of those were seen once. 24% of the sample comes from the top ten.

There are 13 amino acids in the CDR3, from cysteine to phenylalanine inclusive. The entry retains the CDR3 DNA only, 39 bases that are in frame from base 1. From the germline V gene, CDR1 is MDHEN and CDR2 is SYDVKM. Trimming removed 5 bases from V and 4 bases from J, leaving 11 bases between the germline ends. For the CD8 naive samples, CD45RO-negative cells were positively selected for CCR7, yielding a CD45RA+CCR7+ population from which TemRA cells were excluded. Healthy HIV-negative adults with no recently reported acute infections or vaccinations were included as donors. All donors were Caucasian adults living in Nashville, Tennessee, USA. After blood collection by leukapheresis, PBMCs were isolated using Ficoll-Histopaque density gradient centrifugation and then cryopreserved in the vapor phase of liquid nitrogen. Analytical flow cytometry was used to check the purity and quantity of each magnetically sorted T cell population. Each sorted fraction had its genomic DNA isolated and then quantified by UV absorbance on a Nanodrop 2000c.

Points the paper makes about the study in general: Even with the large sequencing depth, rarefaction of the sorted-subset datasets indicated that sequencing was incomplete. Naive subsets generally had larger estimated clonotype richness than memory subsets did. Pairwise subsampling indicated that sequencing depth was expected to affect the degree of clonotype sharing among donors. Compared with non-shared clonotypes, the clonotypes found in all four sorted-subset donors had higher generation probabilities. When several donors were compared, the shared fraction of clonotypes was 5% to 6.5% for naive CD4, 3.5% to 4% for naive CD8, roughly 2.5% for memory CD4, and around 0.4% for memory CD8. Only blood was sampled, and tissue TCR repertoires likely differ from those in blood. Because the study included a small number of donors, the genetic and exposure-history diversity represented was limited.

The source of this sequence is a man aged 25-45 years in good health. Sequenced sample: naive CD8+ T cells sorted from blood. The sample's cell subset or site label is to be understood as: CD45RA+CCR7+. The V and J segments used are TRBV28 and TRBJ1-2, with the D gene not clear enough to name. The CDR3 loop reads CASSTVRSYGYTF. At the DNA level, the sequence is TGTGCCAGCAGTACCGTACGATCCTATGGCTACACCTTC.